This T cell receptor (beta chain) was profiled in a study of T-cell memory formation after mild COVID-19. V gave up 7 bases and J gave up 3 bases, with 18 bases separating them. CDR3 length: 15 amino acids. The V gene's germline CDR1 is MNHEY and CDR2 SMNVEV (reference sequence). This clonotype was counted once. TCRdb called the 5' RACE reads again in MiXCR, with one record for every CDR3 protein. The sample yields about 130,000 distinct CDR3 sequences, around 15% seen once. The rearrangement uses TRBV27 and TRBJ1-1; TRBD1 is a possible D gene (6 bases). Sequences were obtained from PBMCs or a T cell subset sorted from them (not recorded which). This clonotype originated in a man aged 18 to 30 who had mild COVID-19 (a few samples of this study predate the infection). Cell type and time point are not known. DNA for the CDR3: TGTGCCAGCACCCCAGTGGGGGCGTGGGACACTGAAGCTTTCTTT. It yields the protein CASTPVGAWDTEAFF.